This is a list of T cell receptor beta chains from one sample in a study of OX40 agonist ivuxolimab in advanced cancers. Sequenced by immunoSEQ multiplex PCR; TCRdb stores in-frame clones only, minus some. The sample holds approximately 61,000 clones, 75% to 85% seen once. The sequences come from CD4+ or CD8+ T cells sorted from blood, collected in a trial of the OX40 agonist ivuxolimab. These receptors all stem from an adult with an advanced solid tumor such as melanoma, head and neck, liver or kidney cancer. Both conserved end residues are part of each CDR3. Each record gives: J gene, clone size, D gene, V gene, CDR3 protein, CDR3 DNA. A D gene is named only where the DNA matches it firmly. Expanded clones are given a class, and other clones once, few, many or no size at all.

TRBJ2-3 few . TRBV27 CASSPTAGAPDTQYF TGTGCCAGCAGTCCCACGGCGGGGGCTCCAGATACGCAGTATTTT
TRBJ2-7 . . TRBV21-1 CASSNEVGCWEQYF TGTGCCAGCAGCAATGAGGTAGGGTGCTGGGAGCAGTACTTC
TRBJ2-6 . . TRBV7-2 CASSLAGEGTGANVLTF TGTGCCAGCAGCTTAGCGGGAGAGGGAACTGGGGCCAACGTCCTGACTTTC
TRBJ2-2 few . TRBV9 CASSVVRYGTGELFF TGTGCCAGCAGCGTAGTTAGGTATGGCACCGGGGAGCTGTTTTTT
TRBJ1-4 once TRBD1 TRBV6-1 CASSLNRGEKLFF TGTGCCAGCAGCCTCAACAGGGGTGAAAAACTGTTTTTT
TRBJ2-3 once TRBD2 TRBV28 CASIERGGGTDTQYF TGTGCCAGCATTGAGCGGGGGGGCGGCACAGATACGCAGTATTTT
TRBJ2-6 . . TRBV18 CASSPLAGTGANVLTF TGTGCCAGCTCACCACTTGCAGGCACTGGGGCCAACGTCCTGACTTTC
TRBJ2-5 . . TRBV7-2 CASSLDSETQYF TGTGCCAGCAGCTTAGACTCGGAGACCCAGTACTTC
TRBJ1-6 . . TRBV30 CAWRGAGSGSPLHF TGTGCCTGGCGGGGAGCGGGGTCGGGTTCACCCCTCCACTTT
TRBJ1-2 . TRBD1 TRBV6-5 CASRRQGGYGYTF TGTGCCAGCAGAAGACAGGGCGGCTATGGCTACACCTTC
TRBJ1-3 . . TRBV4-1 CASSPGLFSGNTIYF TGCGCCAGCAGCCCCGGACTATTCTCTGGAAACACCATATATTTT
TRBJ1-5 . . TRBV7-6 CASSREYSNQPQHF TGTGCCAGCAGCAGGGAGTATAGCAATCAGCCCCAGCATTTT
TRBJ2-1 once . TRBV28 CASSLRGGIEQFF TGTGCCAGCAGTTTAAGGGGGGGCATAGAGCAGTTCTTC
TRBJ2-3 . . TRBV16 CASSPSRGDTQYF TGTGCCAGCAGCCCCTCGCGGGGAGATACGCAGTATTTT
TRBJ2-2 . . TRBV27 CASSFSRVNTGELFF TGTGCCAGCAGTTTTAGCAGGGTCAACACCGGGGAGCTGTTTTTT
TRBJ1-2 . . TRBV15 CATSRDLSSDYTF TGTGCCACCAGCAGAGATCTGTCCTCCGACTACACCTTC
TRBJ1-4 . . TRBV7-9 CASRRTGATNEKLFF TGTGCCAGCAGGCGAACAGGAGCAACTAATGAAAAACTGTTTTTT
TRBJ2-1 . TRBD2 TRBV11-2 CASSLEVAGGYNEQFF TGTGCCAGCAGCTTAGAGGTGGCGGGGGGGTATAATGAGCAGTTCTTC
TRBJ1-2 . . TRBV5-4 CASSADRYGYTF TGTGCCAGCAGCGCGGACCGGTATGGCTACACCTTC
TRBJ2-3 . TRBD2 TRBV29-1 CSDFPWDRGADTQYF TGCAGCGACTTCCCTTGGGACCGGGGGGCAGATACGCAGTATTTT
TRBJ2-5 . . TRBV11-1 CASSSSLASETQYF TGTGCCAGCAGTTCATCACTAGCTTCAGAGACCCAGTACTTC
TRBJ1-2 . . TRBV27 CASSTPGRNYGYTF TGTGCCAGCAGTACCCCAGGACGTAACTATGGCTACACCTTC
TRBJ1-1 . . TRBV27 CASSLAGGTEAFF TGTGCCAGCAGTTTAGCGGGGGGCACTGAAGCTTTCTTT
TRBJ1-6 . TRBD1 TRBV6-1 CASSVSGGNSPLHF TGTGCCAGCAGTGTTTCAGGGGGTAATTCACCCCTCCACTTT
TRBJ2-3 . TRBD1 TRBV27 CASRGQGADTQYF TGTGCCAGCAGGGGACAGGGGGCAGATACGCAGTATTTT
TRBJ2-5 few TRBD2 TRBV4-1 CASSQQGLAGLGETQYF TGCGCCAGCAGCCAGCAGGGCCTAGCGGGCCTGGGGGAAACCCAGTACTTC
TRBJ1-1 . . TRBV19 CASSIVWGTEAFF TGTGCCAGTAGTATAGTATGGGGCACTGAAGCTTTCTTT
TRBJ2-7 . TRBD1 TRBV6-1 CASNQGDSLYEQYF TGTGCCAGCAACCAAGGGGACAGCCTTTACGAGCAGTACTTC
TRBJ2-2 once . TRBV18 CASSPPMGYGELFF TGTGCCAGCTCACCACCAATGGGGTACGGGGAGCTGTTTTTT
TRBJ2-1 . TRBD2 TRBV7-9 CASSPLAGRGEQFF TGTGCCAGCAGCCCCTTAGCGGGGCGGGGGGAGCAGTTCTTC
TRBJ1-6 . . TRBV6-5 CASSLQSSYNSPLHF TGTGCCAGCAGTCTTCAGAGCTCCTATAATTCACCCCTCCACTTT
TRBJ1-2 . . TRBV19 CASSIGSLAVSTSNYGYTF TGTGCCAGTAGTATAGGGAGTCTGGCGGTCAGTACCTCTAACTATGGCTACACCTTC
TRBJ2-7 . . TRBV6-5 CASSYPQGGSYEQYF TGTGCCAGCAGTTACCCCCAAGGGGGGTCCTACGAGCAGTACTTC
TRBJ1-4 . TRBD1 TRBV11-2 CASSFPRRQGPNEKLFF TGTGCCAGCAGCTTTCCTCGACGACAGGGCCCTAATGAAAAACTGTTTTTT
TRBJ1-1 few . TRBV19 CASSIEGLNTEAFF TGTGCCAGTAGTATAGAGGGTCTTAACACTGAAGCTTTCTTT
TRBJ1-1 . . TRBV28 CASRRDSSNTEAFF TGTGCCAGCCGCCGGGATTCTTCGAACACTGAAGCTTTCTTT
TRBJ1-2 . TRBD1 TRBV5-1 CASSDDRAGGYTF TGCGCCAGCAGCGACGACAGGGCAGGTGGCTACACCTTC
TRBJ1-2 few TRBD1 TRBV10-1 CASSENVGDSWGYTF TGCGCCAGCAGTGAGAATGTTGGGGACAGTTGGGGCTACACCTTC
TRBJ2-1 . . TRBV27 CASSLGGATISYNEQFF TGTGCCAGCAGTTTAGGGGGTGCTACAATCTCCTACAATGAGCAGTTCTTC
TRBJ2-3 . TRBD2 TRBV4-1 CASSQEGGLAGTQYF TGCGCCAGCAGCCAAGAAGGCGGGCTAGCGGGTACGCAGTATTTT
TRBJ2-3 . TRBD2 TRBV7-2 CASSPSGGGTDTQYF TGTGCCAGCAGCCCAAGCGGGGGGGGTACAGATACGCAGTATTTT
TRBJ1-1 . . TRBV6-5 CATQWRRGMNTEAFF TGTGCCACACAGTGGCGGAGAGGGATGAACACTGAAGCTTTCTTT
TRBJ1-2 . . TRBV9 CASSAEVHSVGTNYTF TGTGCCAGCAGCGCCGAAGTACACTCAGTTGGCACAAATTACACCTTC
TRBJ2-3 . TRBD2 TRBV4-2 CASSLSGGTQYF TGTGCCAGCAGCCTTAGCGGGGGTACGCAGTATTTT
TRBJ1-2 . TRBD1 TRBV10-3 CAIRQGGGGYTF TGTGCCATACGACAGGGTGGAGGGGGCTACACCTTC
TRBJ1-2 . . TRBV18 CASSPLETTQRTNYGYTF TGTGCCAGCTCACCACTCGAAACAACTCAACGTACTAACTATGGCTACACCTTC
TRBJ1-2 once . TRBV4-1 CASSQDTAGTLGGYTF TGCGCCAGCAGCCAAGATACAGCCGGGACCCTGGGAGGCTACACCTTC
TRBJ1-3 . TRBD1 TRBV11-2 CASSSNKDRSSGNTIYF TGTGCCAGCAGCTCGAATAAGGACAGGAGCTCTGGAAACACCATATATTTT
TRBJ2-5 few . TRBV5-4 CASSLVKGQETQYF TGTGCCAGCAGCTTGGTAAAGGGCCAAGAGACCCAGTACTTC
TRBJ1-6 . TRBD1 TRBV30 CAWRGQGASPLHF TGTGCCTGGAGGGGACAGGGGGCCTCACCCCTCCACTTT
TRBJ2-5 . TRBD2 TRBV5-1 CASSELALETQYF TGCGCCAGCAGCGAACTAGCGCTAGAGACCCAGTACTTC
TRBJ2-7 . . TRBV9 CASSVDLGEQYF TGTGCCAGCAGCGTGGACCTCGGGGAGCAGTACTTC
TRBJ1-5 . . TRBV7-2 CASSPGGGSNQPQHF TGTGCCAGCAGCCCGGGGGGGGGAAGCAATCAGCCCCAGCATTTT
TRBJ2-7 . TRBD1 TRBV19 CASSRDSGTGAIEQYF TGTGCCAGTAGTAGGGATTCCGGGACAGGGGCGATTGAGCAGTACTTC